These T cell receptor beta chains were read from a single sample in a study of blood T cells in healthy people across ages. TCRdb ran MiXCR on the 5' RACE reads and lists one entry per CDR3 protein. The data hold approximately 780,000 distinct CDR3 sequences, with roughly 26% observed a single time. The sample also formed part of further work on T cells of mothers and their children.

The sample consisted of blood. These receptors were obtained from a boy under 18 in good health. Both conserved end residues are part of each CDR3. D genes are given only for firm matches. Size is omitted from some rows. Given values are once, few, many or a class for expanded clones.

TRBJ1-5,-,-,TRBV25-1,CASSPQGYQPQHF,TGTGCCAGCAGTCCTCAGGGGTATCAGCCCCAGCATTTT
TRBJ2-5,-,TRBD2,TRBV12-3/TRBV12-4,CASGPGLEGSQYF,TGTGCCAGCGGTCCGGGACTAGAGGGGTCCCAGTACTTC
TRBJ2-7,few,-,TRBV2,CASSADFGGDQTYEQYF,TGTGCCAGCAGTGCAGATTTCGGCGGGGACCAGACCTACGAGCAGTACTTC
TRBJ2-7,few,-,TRBV20-1,CSAQRRDEQYF,TGCAGTGCCCAAAGAAGGGACGAGCAGTACTTC
TRBJ2-5,few,-,TRBV5-1,CASSPDHETQYF,TGCGCCAGCAGCCCGGACCACGAGACCCAGTACTTC
TRBJ1-2,few,-,TRBV7-9,CASSPGAVANYGYTF,TGTGCCAGCAGCCCCGGAGCCGTAGCTAACTATGGCTACACCTTC
TRBJ2-2,-,TRBD1,TRBV24-1,CATTGGTGGELFF,TGTGCCACCACAGGGGGAACTGGCGGGGAGCTGTTTTTT
TRBJ2-5,few,TRBD2,TRBV6-2/TRBV6-3,CASSYGAGGQETQYF,TGTGCCAGCAGTTACGGCGCCGGGGGGCAAGAGACCCAGTACTTC
TRBJ2-6,few,-,TRBV4-1,CASSQGGRTRSGTNVLTF,TGCGCCAGCAGCCAAGGGGGCAGGACCCGCTCTGGGACCAACGTCCTGACTTTC
TRBJ2-7,-,TRBD1,TRBV2,CASSGQGPLHEQYF,TGTGCCAGCAGTGGACAGGGGCCCCTCCACGAGCAGTACTTC
TRBJ2-1,-,TRBD1,TRBV5-1,CASSLEVQGFKNEQFF,TGCGCCAGCAGCTTGGAAGTACAGGGGTTTAAAAATGAGCAGTTCTTC
TRBJ2-6,few,-,TRBV3-1,CASSQRGGRLSGANVLTF,TGTGCCAGCAGCCAAAGGGGGGGGCGTCTATCTGGGGCCAACGTCCTGACTTTC
TRBJ2-3,-,TRBD1,TRBV5-1,CASSLVRQGGRTDTQYF,TGCGCCAGCAGCTTGGTTAGACAGGGGGGTCGCACAGATACGCAGTATTTT
TRBJ1-4,-,-,TRBV15,CATSSPWGRGMSELFF,TGTGCCACCTCCAGTCCCTGGGGACGGGGAATGAGTGAACTGTTTTTT
TRBJ1-4,few,-,TRBV4-2,CAGQGTATNEKLFF,TGTGCCGGCCAGGGAACTGCAACTAATGAAAAACTGTTTTTT
TRBJ2-1,many,TRBD1,TRBV27,CASSLNRGPPSSYNEQFF,TGTGCCAGCAGTTTAAACAGGGGGCCCCCTAGCTCCTACAATGAGCAGTTCTTC
TRBJ2-5,few,TRBD2,TRBV11-2,CASSLGGGDGETQYF,TGTGCCAGCAGCTTAGGCGGGGGTGATGGAGAGACCCAGTACTTC
TRBJ1-5,-,TRBD1,TRBV10-3,CAISHGQGFFSNQPQHF,TGTGCCATCAGCCATGGACAGGGATTCTTTAGCAATCAGCCCCAGCATTTT
TRBJ1-1,-,-,TRBV5-1,CASSGRQNTEAFF,TGCGCCAGCTCCGGACGGCAGAACACTGAAGCTTTCTTT
TRBJ2-4,-,TRBD1,TRBV20-1,CSATGTANIQYF,TGCAGTGCTACCGGGACAGCTAACATTCAGTACTTC
TRBJ2-5,many,-,TRBV20-1,CSARERETQYF,TGCAGTGCTCGGGAGAGAGAGACCCAGTACTTC
TRBJ2-7,-,TRBD2,TRBV10-3,CGSSGGLSYEQYF,TGTGGATCCAGCGGGGGGCTGTCCTACGAGCAGTACTTC
TRBJ1-5,-,-,TRBV15,CATSRGPQPQHF,TGTGCCACCAGCAGGGGGCCTCAGCCCCAGCATTTT
TRBJ1-5,-,TRBD1,TRBV12-3/TRBV12-4,CASRWGTVSNQPQHF,TGTGCCAGCAGATGGGGGACAGTTAGCAATCAGCCCCAGCATTTT
TRBJ2-3,-,-,TRBV6-5,CASSSRGMVYGDTQYF,TGTGCCAGCAGTTCCCGGGGGATGGTTTACGGCGATACGCAGTATTTT
TRBJ2-4,-,-,TRBV12-3/TRBV12-4,CASSLQNIQYF,TGTGCCAGCAGTTTGCAAAACATTCAGTACTTC
TRBJ2-1,few,-,TRBV21-1,CASSKVRGLYNEQFF,TGTGCCAGCAGCAAAGTCAGGGGGCTTTACAATGAGCAGTTCTTC
TRBJ2-3,-,-,TRBV20-1,CSARDNTDTQYF,TGCAGTGCCCGGGACAACACAGATACGCAGTATTTT
TRBJ2-5,few,TRBD2,TRBV27,CASTLSGGREETQYF,TGTGCCAGCACCCTTAGCGGGGGAAGGGAAGAGACCCAGTACTTC
TRBJ2-1,-,TRBD2,TRBV9,CASSAGVSLAGEEQFF,TGTGCCAGCAGCGCCGGCGTCTCACTAGCGGGGGAAGAGCAGTTCTTC
TRBJ1-4,-,TRBD1,TRBV7-9,CASNHDRDENEKLFF,TGTGCCAGCAACCACGACAGGGACGAGAATGAAAAACTGTTTTTT
TRBJ2-2,few,TRBD1,TRBV5-1,CASSNRQGNTGELFF,TGCGCCAGCAGCAACCGACAGGGGAACACCGGGGAGCTGTTTTTT
TRBJ2-6,-,-,TRBV5-1,CASSLGGQARANVLTF,TGCGCCAGCAGCTTGGGAGGGCAGGCCAGGGCCAACGTCCTGACTTTC
TRBJ2-2,few,-,TRBV10-2,CASSEWVGQVNTGELFF,TGCGCCAGCAGTGAGTGGGTAGGGCAGGTGAACACCGGGGAGCTGTTTTTT
TRBJ2-3,-,-,TRBV9,CASSARVFADTQYF,TGTGCCAGCAGCGCTCGAGTATTCGCAGATACGCAGTATTTT
TRBJ1-6,many,-,TRBV6-5,CASSYSKTGNAHYENSPLHF,TGTGCCAGCAGTTACTCGAAAACTGGAAACGCGCATTATGAGAATTCACCCCTCCACTTT
TRBJ1-6,few,-,TRBV7-8,CASSTRQAYNSPLHF,TGTGCCAGCAGCACCAGACAGGCCTATAATTCACCCCTCCACTTT